The 27 T cell receptor beta chains listed next were all sequenced from one sample in a study of T cell therapy after organ transplantation. Profiling relied on immunoSEQ multiplex PCR, and the TCRdb table lists in-frame clones only, not all of them. Of 5,800 or so clones listed, 65% to 75% are singletons. No cognate antigen is known for these TCRs. Time point denoted: 4-8 weeks after completion of therapy. The input for sequencing was CD8+ T cells from blood, taken after autologous CMV-specific T cell therapy. The receptors come from a human patient who had received a solid organ transplant and had CMV disease. Among the T cells, some may be from the graft donor.

This chain links TRBV7-8 with TRBJ2-1, with D unresolved. In germline, CDR1 is SGHVS, CDR2 FQNEAQ. This CDR3 is built from 12 residues. V was shortened by 0 bases and J by 10 bases, with 7 bases between the two germline ends. The CDR3: CASSLAGWEQFF. CDR3 DNA: TGTGCCAGCAGCTTAGCGGGGTGGGAGCAGTTCTTC.

The CDR3 DNA is TGTGCCAGCAGCTTTCGGACAGGGGGCAGCTACGAGCAGTACTTC. This translates into CASSFRTGGSYEQYF. This chain links TRBV7-9 with TRBJ2-7; 11 nucleotides match TRBD1. The CDR3 has 15 residues. Germline V gene data show CDR1 as SEHNR and CDR2 as FQNEAQ (reference sequence). Germline trimming cut 3 bases from V and 3 bases from J; bases unmatched to any gene: 4.

The chain combines TRBV28 with TRBJ1-1; TRBD1 is a possible D gene (5 bases). The ends were cut back, 8 bases at V and 0 bases at J, with 16 bases in the middle. This CDR3 comprises 15 residues. Germline CDR1 and CDR2: MDHEN and SYDVKM. CDR3 amino acids: CASVLLDSMNTEAFF. DNA for the CDR3: TGTGCCAGCGTGCTACTAGACAGTATGAACACTGAAGCTTTCTTT.

The chain links TRBV6-5 to TRBJ2-1; D call uncertain. The CDR3 length is 13 residues. Trimming took off 6 bases at V and 8 bases at J, with 14 bases between the two ends. Germline CDR1 reads MNHEY; CDR2 reads SVGAGI. CDR3 in DNA: TGTGCCAGCAGCTCACCGGCATTGGATGAGCAGTTCTTC. It encodes CASSSPALDEQFF.

The V and J genes are TRBV10-1 and TRBJ2-7, with 14 bases identical to TRBD2. Germline V gene sequence: CDR1 WNHNN, CDR2 SYGVQD (reference sequence). V was clipped by 3 bases and J by 4 bases; unmatched bases: 5. The CDR3 covers 16 residues. The CDR3 sequence is CASSDPGTSGRYEQYF. Written as DNA, the CDR3 is TGCGCCAGCAGTGACCCCGGGACTAGCGGGAGATACGAGCAGTACTTC.

This chain joins TRBV11-3 and TRBJ2-2, with D unresolved. This CDR3 comprises 11 residues. Germline CDR1 SGHNT, CDR2 YENEEA. V was cut by 5 bases and J by 3 bases, with 1 base left in between. The CDR3 loop reads CASSDTGELFF. The DNA of the CDR3 is TGTGCCAGCAGCGACACCGGGGAGCTGTTTTTT.

This clone is judged medium-sized (0.01 to 0.1%). The chain carries TRBV5-4 and TRBJ1-2; the match to TRBD1 covers 7 bases. Trimming removed 3 bases from V and 7 bases from J; junction bases left unmatched: 0. This CDR3 comprises 11 residues. CDR1 is SGHNT, CDR2 YYREEE, per germline (reference sequence). The CDR3 sequence is CASSWDSGYTF. CDR3 coding DNA: TGTGCCAGCAGCTGGGACAGTGGCTACACCTTC. The full variable domain, completed using reference TRBV5-4 and TRBJ1-2, is ETGVTQSPTHLIKTRGQQVTLRCSSQSGHNTVSWYQQALGQGPQFIFQYYREEENGRGNFPPRFSGLQFPNYSSELNVNALELDDSALYLCASSWDSGYTFGSGTRLTVV.

This CDR3 reads CASSFQPGAQETQYF. The CDR3 DNA is TGTGCCAGCAGTTTCCAACCGGGGGCCCAAGAGACCCAGTACTTC. J is TRBJ2-5 and V is TRBV28; D tentatively fits TRBD1 or TRBD2 (6 bases each). This CDR3 is 15 amino acids long. Germline V gene sequence: CDR1 MDHEN, CDR2 SYDVKM. V lost 3 bases to trimming and J lost 1 base, with 12 bases between them.

This chain links TRBV19 with TRBJ2-1, with no clear D. Germline loops: CDR1 LNHDA, CDR2 SQIVND (reference sequence). V gave up 3 bases and J gave up 9 bases, with 6 bases separating them. The CDR3 has 11 residues. DNA for the CDR3: TGTGCCAGTAGTATTTCGAGTGAGCAGTTCTTC. Its protein product is CASSISSEQFF.

This clone was detected only once. J is TRBJ1-2 and V is TRBV7-9; a weak D match, TRBD1 (6 bases). The V and J ends lost 5 bases and 8 bases respectively, with 21 bases between them. Per the germline V gene, CDR1 is SEHNR and CDR2 is FQNEAQ (reference sequence). The CDR3 has 15 residues. This CDR3 is CASSPKVGGAWGYTF. DNA for the CDR3: TGTGCCAGCAGCCCCAAGGTGGGGGGCGCCTGGGGCTACACCTTC.

This sequence joins TRBV13 and TRBJ1-2; 7 nucleotides align to TRBD1. CDR1 PRHDT and CDR2 FYEKMQ come from the germline V gene (reference sequence). The CDR3 runs 17 residues. V trimming: 5 bases; J trimming: 2 bases; junction bases outside the gene matches: 14. The CDR3 bases are TGTGCCAGCAGCCCACCAGGGGGTATTTTCTCCAACTATGGCTACACCTTC. Protein product: CASSPPGGIFSNYGYTF.

V gene TRBV4-2 combines with J gene TRBJ1-1; 10 positions agree with TRBD1. The germline CDR1 and CDR2 sequences are LGHNA and YNFKEQ. V shed 4 bases and J 0 bases; nucleotides not matched to a gene: 8. The CDR3 is made up of 17 amino acids. CDR3: CASSPSGQGDLNTEAFF. CDR3 DNA: TGTGCCAGCAGCCCTTCCGGACAGGGGGATTTGAACACTGAAGCTTTCTTT.

This clone was recorded only once. J is TRBJ2-1 and V is TRBV19, with D maybe TRBD2 (5 bases). The CDR3 is 11 residues long. The V gene lost 4 bases and the J gene lost 9 bases, with 7 bases spanning the gap. Germline-derived CDR1 and CDR2 are LNHDA and SQIVND (reference sequence). The CDR3 protein is CASSSGPEQFF. In DNA, the CDR3 is TGTGCCAGTAGTAGCGGGCCTGAGCAGTTCTTC.

The chain combines TRBV5-4 with TRBJ1-1, with TRBD1 as a possible D gene (6 bases). The CDR3 has 19 residues. V lost 4 bases and J 0 bases, leaving 25 bases between the germline ends. Germline V lookup: CDR1 SGHNT, CDR2 YYREEE (reference sequence). In DNA, the CDR3 is TGTGCCAGCAGCCGGGAGGGAAAGTGGGGGAAGGGGGTGAACACTGAAGCTTTCTTT. Its protein product is CASSREGKWGKGVNTEAFF.

This clone was detected only a few times. V is TRBV29-1 and J is TRBJ1-2; D might be TRBD1 (5 bases). This CDR3 has 12 amino acids. Germline V CDR1 and CDR2: SQVTM, ANQGSEA. V lost 4 bases to trimming and J lost 9 bases, with 15 bases between them. This chain's CDR3 is CSVVDRGGSYTF. DNA for the CDR3: TGCAGCGTTGTTGATAGGGGTGGTAGCTACACCTTC.

The chain links TRBV4-2 to TRBJ2-2, with D hard to call. Trimming removed 4 bases at V and 4 bases at J, with 16 bases between. Germline CDR1 is LGHNA and CDR2 is YNFKEQ. The CDR3 totals 16 residues. For the CDR3, the DNA is TGTGCCAGCAGCCCCGGCGTTTGGCGGAGCACCGGGGAGCTGTTTTTT. The encoded protein is CASSPGVWRSTGELFF.

The chain links TRBV4-1 to TRBJ2-7; 9 nucleotides agree with TRBD1. Germline V gene sequence: CDR1 MGHRA, CDR2 YSYEKL. CDR3 size: 15 residues. J was trimmed by 3 bases and V by 4 bases; bases with no gene match: 7. The CDR3, as DNA: TGCGCCAGCAGCCCTGTCCCGGGACAGGGCTACGAGCAGTACTTC. It translates to CASSPVPGQGYEQYF.

The chain couples TRBV5-1 to TRBJ2-1, with D uncertain. CDR1 is SGHRS and CDR2 is YFSETQ in the germline V gene. Trimming stripped 7 bases from V and 7 bases from J, with 12 bases between. There are 12 residues in the CDR3. CDR3 protein: CASGPARNEQFF. The CDR3 DNA sequence: TGCGCCAGCGGGCCGGCACGTAATGAGCAGTTCTTC.

V is TRBV9 and J is TRBJ2-2, with unresolved D. This CDR3 has 14 residues. With 2 bases removed from V and 0 bases from J, the gap between germline ends came to 5 bases. Per germline, CDR1 SGDLS and CDR2 YYNGEE. This CDR3 is CASSVAANTGELFF. CDR3 nucleotide sequence: TGTGCCAGCAGCGTGGCAGCGAACACCGGGGAGCTGTTTTTT.

This rearrangement joins TRBV4-1 to TRBJ2-3; weak D call: TRBD1 (5 bases). CDR1 is MGHRA and CDR2 is YSYEKL in the germline V gene. The CDR3 consists of 17 residues. V shed 0 bases and J shed 2 bases, with 15 bases lying between them. The CDR3 sequence is CASSQDGAGIATDTQYF. The DNA for the CDR3 is TGCGCCAGCAGCCAAGATGGGGCAGGGATTGCCACAGATACGCAGTATTTT.

This rearrangement joins TRBV6-5 to TRBJ1-2; D not certain. V lost 0 bases, J lost 6 bases, and 8 bases lay in between. CDR3 size: 13 residues. From germline, CDR1 is MNHEY and CDR2 SVGAGI. The CDR3 DNA sequence: TGTGCCAGCAGTTACTCGGGCACGGATGGCTACACCTTC. As protein: CASSYSGTDGYTF.

The J gene is TRBJ2-1, the V gene TRBV19, with a possible D match to TRBD2 (6 bases). The germline V gene has CDR1 LNHDA and CDR2 SQIVND (reference sequence). V was trimmed by 5 bases and J by 3 bases, leaving 14 bases between them. CDR3 length: 15 amino acids. The CDR3 coding sequence is TGTGCCAGTAGTTTATCATCGGGAGTCTACAATGAGCAGTTCTTC. Amino acid sequence: CASSLSSGVYNEQFF.

The chain carries TRBV9 and TRBJ2-3; 11 positions match TRBD2. Per germline, CDR1 SGDLS and CDR2 YYNGEE. CDR3 length: 16 amino acids. V gave up 3 bases and J gave up 3 bases; unmatched junction bases: 6. Here the CDR3 reads CASSGKTSGTTDTQYF. CDR3 coding DNA: TGTGCCAGCAGCGGAAAGACTAGCGGGACAACAGATACGCAGTATTTT.

The chain links TRBV28 to TRBJ2-7; 9 nucleotides agree with TRBD1. CDR3 size: 17 residues. Germline V gives CDR1 MDHEN, CDR2 SYDVKM. The trim removed 1 base at V and 3 bases at J, leaving 10 bases unmatched. CDR3 sequence (DNA): TGTGCCAGCAGTTTATCTCGACAGGGGGTCCAGATCTACGAGCAGTACTTC. Amino acid sequence: CASSLSRQGVQIYEQYF.

The chain combines TRBV4-3 with TRBJ1-2, with a tentative D call TRBD1 (5 bases). The CDR3 runs 14 residues. Looked up from germline, CDR1 is LGHNA and CDR2 is YSLEER. The ends were cut back, 0 bases at V and 4 bases at J, with 9 bases in the middle. CDR3 protein: CASSQERGSYGYTF. CDR3 bases: TGCGCCAGCAGCCAAGAGAGGGGTAGCTATGGCTACACCTTC.

The rearrangement links TRBV4-2 to TRBJ1-2, with 7 bases that match TRBD1. Germline V lookup: CDR1 LGHNA, CDR2 YNFKEQ. The junction had 12 bases not matched to a gene; V was cut back by 0 bases and J by 2 bases. The CDR3 length is 18 residues. DNA for the CDR3: TGTGCCAGCAGCCAAGATAAGGTGAGACAGGGAGCAAACTATGGCTACACCTTC. Its protein is CASSQDKVRQGANYGYTF.

The chain uses TRBV6-6 and TRBJ2-3; 9 bases line up with TRBD2. Germline V CDR1 and CDR2: MNHNY, SVGAGI (reference sequence). With V trimmed by 5 bases and J by 3 bases, 9 bases remained unmatched. This CDR3 is built from 16 residues. The CDR3 protein is CASSGSGSGLTDTQYF. CDR3 coding DNA: TGTGCCAGCAGTGGTAGCGGGAGTGGGTTGACAGATACGCAGTATTTT.